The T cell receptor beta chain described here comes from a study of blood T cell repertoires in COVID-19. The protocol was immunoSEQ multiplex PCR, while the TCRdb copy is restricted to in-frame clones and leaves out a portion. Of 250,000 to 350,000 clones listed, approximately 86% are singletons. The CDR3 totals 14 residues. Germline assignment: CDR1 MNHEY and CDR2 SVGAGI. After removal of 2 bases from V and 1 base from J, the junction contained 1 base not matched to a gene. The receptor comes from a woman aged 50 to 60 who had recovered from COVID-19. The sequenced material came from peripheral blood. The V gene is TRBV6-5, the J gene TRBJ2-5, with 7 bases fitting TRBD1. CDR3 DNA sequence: TGTGCCAGCAGTTACGCAGGGGGCCAAGAGACCCAGTACTTC. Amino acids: CASSYAGGQETQYF.